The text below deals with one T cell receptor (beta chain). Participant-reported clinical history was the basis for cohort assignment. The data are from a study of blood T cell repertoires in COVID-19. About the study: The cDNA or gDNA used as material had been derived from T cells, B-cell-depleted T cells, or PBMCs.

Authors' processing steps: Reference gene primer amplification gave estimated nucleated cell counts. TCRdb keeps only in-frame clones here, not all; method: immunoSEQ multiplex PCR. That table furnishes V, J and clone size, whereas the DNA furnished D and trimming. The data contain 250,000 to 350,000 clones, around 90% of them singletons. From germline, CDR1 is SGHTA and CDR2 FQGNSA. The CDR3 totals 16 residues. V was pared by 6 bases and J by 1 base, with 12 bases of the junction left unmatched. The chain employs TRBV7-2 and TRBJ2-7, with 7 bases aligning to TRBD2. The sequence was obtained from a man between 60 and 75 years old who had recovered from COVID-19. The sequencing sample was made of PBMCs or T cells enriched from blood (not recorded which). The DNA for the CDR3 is TGTGCCAGCAGTTTATTCGGGTGGGGGGGATCCTACGAGCAGTACTTC. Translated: CASSLFGWGGSYEQYF.